These 27 T cell receptor beta chains were all obtained from the same sample, sequenced in a study of blood T cell repertoires in COVID-19. Assay: immunoSEQ multiplex PCR; the TCRdb copy retains only in-frame clones and omits some. The sample includes about 120,000 clones, over 75% of them seen just once. Sequencing was done on a sample of peripheral blood. The receptors stem from a man between 65 and 79 years old with active or convalescent COVID-19.

This sequence joins TRBV11-2 and TRBJ1-1, with TRBD1 identical over 9 bases. The CDR3 sequence is 14 residues long. Germline V lookup: CDR1 SGHAT, CDR2 FQNNGV. The V segment lost 8 bases and the J segment 1 base; nucleotides outside the gene matches: 5. In nucleotides, the CDR3 is TGTGCCAGCCAATTACAGGGGGCGAACACTGAAGCTTTCTTT. It is translated as CASQLQGANTEAFF.

The chain uses TRBV19 and TRBJ1-1; unclear D gene. Trimming cost V 4 bases and J 1 base, with 7 bases left between them. Germline lookup yields CDR1 LNHDA and CDR2 SQIVND (reference sequence). The CDR3 spans 13 residues. CDR3 sequence: CASSTLRNTEAFF. DNA of the CDR3: TGTGCCAGTAGTACGCTCAGGAACACTGAAGCTTTCTTT.

The rearrangement joins TRBV18 to TRBJ2-7, with TRBD1 matching 7 bases. The length of the CDR3 is 16 residues. V lost 5 bases and J lost 3; bases outside the gene matches: 13. Germline CDR1 is KGHSH and CDR2 is LQKENI. For the CDR3, the DNA is TGTGCCAGCTCAGCGCTGGTGGGACAGACCAACTACGAGCAGTACTTC. Translated, it gives CASSALVGQTNYEQYF.

The chain couples TRBV24-1 to TRBJ2-2, with 9 positions matching TRBD1. The CDR3 is 18 amino acids. J was trimmed by 3 bases and V by 7 bases; bases with no gene match: 14. Germline V CDR1 and CDR2: KGHDR, SFDVKD. The CDR3 loop reads CATSALQGAHRYTGELFF. The CDR3 nucleotides read TGTGCCACCAGCGCCTTACAGGGGGCGCACAGATACACCGGGGAGCTGTTTTTT.

J is TRBJ1-1 and V is TRBV6-4, with D unclear. V was cut by 3 bases and J by 5 bases, with 16 bases left in between. The germline CDR1 and CDR2 sequences are MRHNA and SNTAGT. This CDR3 contains 15 residues. CDR3 coding DNA: TGTGCCAGCAGTGATTCCGAGCACAAGAGGACTGAAGCTTTCTTT. It encodes CASSDSEHKRTEAFF.

The genes are TRBV5-6 and TRBJ1-6, with 7 bases identical to TRBD1. CDR3 length equals 15 residues. V shed 1 base and J 7 bases; nucleotides not matched to a gene: 5. Looked up from germline, CDR1 is SGHDT and CDR2 is YYEEEE. The CDR3 DNA is TGTGCCAGCAGCTTGATTACAGGGGCAAATTCACCCCTCCACTTT. Its translation: CASSLITGANSPLHF. Supplemented by reference TRBV5-6 and TRBJ1-6, the full variable domain reads DAGVTQSPTHLIKTRGQQVTLRCSPKSGHDTVSWYQQALGQGPQFIFQYYEEEERQRGNFPDRFSGHQFPNYSSELNVNALLLGDSALYLCASSLITGANSPLHFGNGTRLTVT.

This clone was observed once. The chain recombines TRBV27 with TRBJ2-1, with 10 nucleotides matching TRBD2. V was pared by 4 bases and J by 5 bases, with 5 bases of the junction left unmatched. The germline V gene encodes CDR1 MNHEY and CDR2 SMNVEV (reference sequence). The CDR3 consists of 15 residues. CDR3 amino acids: CASSWSSGSHNEQFF. DNA of the CDR3: TGTGCCAGCAGTTGGTCTAGCGGGAGTCACAATGAGCAGTTCTTC.

The rearrangement links TRBV5-1 to TRBJ1-6; maybe TRBD1 (6 bases). The CDR3 is 17 residues long. V was clipped by 4 bases and J by 11 bases, with 25 bases between them. CDR1 and CDR2 (germline): SGHRS, YFSETQ. CDR3: CASSPERPGRGEAPLHF. As DNA, the CDR3 is TGCGCCAGCAGCCCGGAGAGGCCAGGGAGGGGGGAAGCACCCCTCCACTTT.

The chain combines TRBV14 with TRBJ1-2; 7 bases align to TRBD1. Per germline, CDR1 SGHDN and CDR2 FVKESK. The junction had 9 bases not matched to a gene; V was cut back by 3 bases and J by 5 bases. CDR3 length: 15 amino acids. This CDR3 reads CASSHPGQSNYGYTF. CDR3 nucleotides: TGTGCCAGCAGCCACCCGGGACAGTCAAATTATGGCTACACCTTC.

This clone was recorded once. This chain connects TRBV10-3 to TRBJ2-1; TRBD2 matches at 7 bases. Germline values: CDR1 ENHRY, CDR2 SYGVKD. V lost 2 bases and J lost 6; bases outside the gene matches: 13. The CDR3 loop spans 17 amino acids. DNA for the CDR3: TGTGCCATCAGTGAGAGAAGGGGCGGGAGCGAGGTCAATGAGCAGTTCTTC. The encoded protein is CAISERRGGSEVNEQFF.

This clone was detected a few times. The chain links TRBV30 to TRBJ1-2; D remains ambiguous. This CDR3 has 12 residues. The ends were cut back, 4 bases at V and 8 bases at J, with 14 bases in the middle. From germline, CDR1 is GTSNPN and CDR2 SVGIG (reference sequence). CDR3 in DNA: TGTGCCTGGACTCACCTGACGGGGGGCTACACCTTC. Translation gives CAWTHLTGGYTF.

The chain combines TRBV4-2 with TRBJ1-2; 8 bases match TRBD1. CDR3 length: 14 amino acids. With V trimmed by 5 bases and J by 5 bases, 7 bases remained unmatched. Germline assignment: CDR1 LGHNA and CDR2 YNFKEQ. The CDR3 spells CASSDGQGWYGYTF. Written as DNA, the CDR3 is TGTGCCAGCAGCGATGGACAGGGTTGGTATGGCTACACCTTC.

This chain uses TRBV7-9 with TRBJ2-3; 9 positions agree with TRBD2. The V segment lost 4 bases and the J segment 1 base; nucleotides outside the gene matches: 9. CDR3 length equals 17 residues. The germline CDR1 and CDR2 sequences are SEHNR and FQNEAQ (reference sequence). The CDR3 is CASSSTLAGAGTDTQYF. The CDR3, as DNA: TGTGCCAGCAGCTCCACCTTAGCGGGAGCCGGCACAGATACGCAGTATTTT.

CDR3 coding DNA: TGTGCCAGTAGAACAGGGGGCACTGAAGCTTTCTTT. It translates to CASRTGGTEAFF. The V gene is TRBV19, the J gene TRBJ1-1; 8 positions agree with TRBD1. CDR3 length equals 12 residues. Looked up from germline, CDR1 is LNHDA and CDR2 is SQIVND (reference sequence). With V trimmed by 6 bases and J by 4 bases, 1 base remained unmatched.

Remarks on this clone: In the same sample, other DNA sequences code for this CDR3. The V and J genes are TRBV27 and TRBJ2-7; 11 positions match TRBD2. After removal of 5 bases from V and 3 bases from J, the junction contained 3 bases not matched to a gene. The CDR3 is made up of 14 amino acids. In germline, CDR1 is MNHEY, CDR2 SMNVEV (reference sequence). The CDR3 reads CASSRTSGSYEQYF. CDR3 in DNA: TGTGCCAGCAGTCGTACTAGCGGGAGCTACGAGCAGTACTTC.

The V call is TRBV28, the J call TRBJ2-5; 8 bases are a match to TRBD1. In germline, CDR1 is MDHEN, CDR2 SYDVKM. The V and J ends lost 6 bases and 13 bases, in that order; junction bases with no gene match: 19. The CDR3 totals 15 residues. DNA for the CDR3: TGTGCCAGCAGCTCCCCCGGGACAGGCACCAGTGGGAGGTACTTC. Encoded protein: CASSSPGTGTSGRYF.

V gene TRBV28 combines with J gene TRBJ1-6, with no clear D. The CDR3 covers 14 residues. Germline V gene lookup returns CDR1 MDHEN and CDR2 SYDVKM. Between the trimmed V and J ends, which lost 3 bases and 4 bases, there was a span of 7 bases. The CDR3 is CASSLQAYNSPLHF. In DNA form, the CDR3 reads TGTGCCAGCAGTTTGCAGGCGTATAATTCACCCCTCCACTTT.

The rearrangement joins TRBV11-2 to TRBJ2-2; the D gene is possibly TRBD2 (6 bases). CDR3 length: 15 residues. Trimming stripped 1 base from V and 5 bases from J, with 11 bases between. Germline V gene data show CDR1 as SGHAT and CDR2 as FQNNGV. CDR3 amino acids: CASSLAGEGTGELFF. The CDR3 DNA is TGTGCCAGCAGCTTAGCGGGAGAGGGAACCGGGGAGCTGTTTTTT.

The chain couples TRBV7-2 to TRBJ1-4, with D uncertain. From germline, CDR1 is SGHTA and CDR2 FQGNSA. V was clipped by 2 bases and J by 7 bases, with 14 bases between them. The CDR3 sequence is 15 residues long. In DNA, the CDR3 is TGTGCCAGCAGCTTAACCCCGGGCGGACTTGAAAAACTGTTTTTT. Protein sequence: CASSLTPGGLEKLFF.

The genes are TRBV19 and TRBJ1-2; D gene ambiguous. Germline V gene lookup returns CDR1 LNHDA and CDR2 SQIVND (reference sequence). The germline V and J ends were trimmed by 5 bases and 7 bases, with 20 bases remaining between them. The CDR3 spans 15 residues. The CDR3 sequence is CASSRGKGGFFGYTF. In DNA form, the CDR3 reads TGTGCCAGTAGTCGAGGGAAAGGAGGGTTCTTTGGCTACACCTTC. The full variable domain, with the rest looked up from reference TRBV19 and TRBJ1-2, is DGGITQSPKYLFRKEGQNVTLSCEQNLNHDAMYWYRQDPGQGLRLIYYSQIVNDFQKGDIAEGYSVSREKKESFPLTVTSAQKNPTAFYLCASSRGKGGFFGYTFGSGTRLTVV.

The chain combines TRBV10-1 with TRBJ2-4, with TRBD2 identical over 8 bases. Germline V gene sequence: CDR1 WNHNN, CDR2 SYGVQD (reference sequence). Losses at the gene ends were 7 bases for V and 7 bases for J; bases not matched to a gene: 6. The CDR3 extends over 13 amino acids. CDR3 residues: CASIPGGGNIQYF. Here the CDR3 DNA reads TGCGCCAGCATCCCCGGCGGGGGGAACATTCAGTACTTC.

This clone was counted once. V gene TRBV28 combines with J gene TRBJ1-5; 9 nucleotides match TRBD1. The CDR3 is 14 residues long. V trimming: 6 bases; J trimming: 7 bases; junction bases outside the gene matches: 7. In germline, CDR1 is MDHEN, CDR2 SYDVKM. The CDR3 sequence is CASSPGTGQQPQHF. The CDR3 nucleotides read TGTGCCAGCAGCCCTGGGACAGGGCAACAGCCCCAGCATTTT.

The chain links TRBV7-9 to TRBJ1-1; D unresolved. Per germline, CDR1 SEHNR and CDR2 FQNEAQ (reference sequence). V was clipped by 0 bases and J by 1 base, with 9 bases between them. The CDR3 consists of 15 residues. DNA for the CDR3: TGTGCCAGCAGCTTAGCGGGCAGCTCGAACACTGAAGCTTTCTTT. It translates to CASSLAGSSNTEAFF.

Only a few counts were recorded for this clone. The chain employs TRBV7-3 and TRBJ2-3; 7 bases agree with TRBD2. Trimming at V came to 4 bases and at J to 1 base, leaving 5 bases not matched to a gene. Per germline, CDR1 SGHTA and CDR2 FQGTGA. This CDR3 has 15 amino acids. CDR3 in DNA: TGTGCCAGCAGCTCCGGACTAGGGGGCACAGATACGCAGTATTTT. Translation gives CASSSGLGGTDTQYF.

This clone has only one observation. V gene TRBV18 combines with J gene TRBJ2-2, with D possibly matching TRBD1 (6 bases). Trimming removed 6 bases at V and 6 bases at J, with 17 bases between. The CDR3 extends over 15 amino acids. CDR1 KGHSH and CDR2 LQKENI come from the germline V gene. CDR3 sequence (DNA): TGTGCCAGCTCCCCAAGAACAGGGTACTCCGGGGAGCTGTTTTTT. Protein sequence: CASSPRTGYSGELFF.

V usage is TRBV19 and J usage is TRBJ1-2; D uncertain. Trimming left V 10 bases short and J 6 bases short, with 12 bases between. Germline assignment: CDR1 LNHDA and CDR2 SQIVND (reference sequence). CDR3 size: 11 residues. This CDR3 is CATRVLDGYTF. The DNA of the CDR3 is TGTGCCACTCGGGTCCTGGATGGCTACACCTTC. Using reference TRBV19 and TRBJ1-2 for the parts outside the CDR3, the full variable domain is DGGITQSPKYLFRKEGQNVTLSCEQNLNHDAMYWYRQDPGQGLRLIYYSQIVNDFQKGDIAEGYSVSREKKESFPLTVTSAQKNPTAFYLCATRVLDGYTFGSGTRLTVV.

V usage is TRBV6-6 and J usage is TRBJ2-7; D is possibly TRBD1 (5 bases). Germline lookup yields CDR1 MNHNY and CDR2 SVGAGI (reference sequence). The V and J ends lost 5 bases and 1 base respectively, with 12 bases between them. This CDR3 spans 14 amino acids. CDR3 coding DNA: TGTGCCAGCAGTCCTCGGACACCATCCTACGAGCAGTACTTC. It specifies CASSPRTPSYEQYF.